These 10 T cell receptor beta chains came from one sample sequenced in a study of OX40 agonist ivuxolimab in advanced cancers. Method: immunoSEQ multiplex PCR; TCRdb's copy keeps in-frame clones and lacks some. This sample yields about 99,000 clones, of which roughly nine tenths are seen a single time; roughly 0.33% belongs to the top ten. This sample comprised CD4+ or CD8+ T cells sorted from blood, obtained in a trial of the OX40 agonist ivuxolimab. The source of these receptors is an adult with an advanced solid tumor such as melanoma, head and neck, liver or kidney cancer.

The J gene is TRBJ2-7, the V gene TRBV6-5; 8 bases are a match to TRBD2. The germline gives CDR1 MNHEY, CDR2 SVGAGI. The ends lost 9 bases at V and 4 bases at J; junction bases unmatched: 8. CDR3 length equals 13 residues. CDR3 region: CASTGTSYYEQYF. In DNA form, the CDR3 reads TGTGCCAGTACCGGGACTAGTTATTACGAGCAGTACTTC.

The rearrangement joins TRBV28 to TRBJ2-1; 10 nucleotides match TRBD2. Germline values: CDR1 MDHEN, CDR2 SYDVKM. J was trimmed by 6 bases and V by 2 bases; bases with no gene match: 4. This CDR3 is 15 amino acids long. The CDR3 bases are TGTGCCAGCAGTTTACTAGCGGGAGTCTTCAATGAGCAGTTCTTC. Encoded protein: CASSLLAGVFNEQFF.

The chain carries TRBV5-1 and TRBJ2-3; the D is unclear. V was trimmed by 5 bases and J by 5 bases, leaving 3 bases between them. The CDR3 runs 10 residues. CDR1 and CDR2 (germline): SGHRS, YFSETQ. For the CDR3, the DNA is TGCGCCAGCAGTGGAGATACGCAGTATTTT. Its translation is CASSGDTQYF.

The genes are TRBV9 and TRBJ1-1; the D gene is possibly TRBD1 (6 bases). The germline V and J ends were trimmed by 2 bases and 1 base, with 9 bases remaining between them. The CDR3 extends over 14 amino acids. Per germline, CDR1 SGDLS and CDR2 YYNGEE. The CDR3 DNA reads TGTGCCAGCAGCGTTTTACAGGGGAACACTGAAGCTTTCTTT. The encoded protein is CASSVLQGNTEAFF.

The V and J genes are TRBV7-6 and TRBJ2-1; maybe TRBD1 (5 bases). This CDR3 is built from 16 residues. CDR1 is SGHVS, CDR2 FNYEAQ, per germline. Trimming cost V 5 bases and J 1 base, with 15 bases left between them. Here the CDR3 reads CASSPQGVTSYNEQFF. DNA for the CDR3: TGTGCCAGCAGCCCCCAAGGGGTGACATCCTACAATGAGCAGTTCTTC.

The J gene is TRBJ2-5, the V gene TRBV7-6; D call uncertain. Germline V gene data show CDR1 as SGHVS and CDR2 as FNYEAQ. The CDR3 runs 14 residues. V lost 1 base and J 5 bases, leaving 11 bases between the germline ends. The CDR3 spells CASSLGHIGETQYF. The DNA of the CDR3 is TGTGCCAGCAGCTTAGGTCACATCGGGGAGACCCAGTACTTC. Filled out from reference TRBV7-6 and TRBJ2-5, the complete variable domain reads GAGVSQSPRYKVTKRGQDVALRCDPISGHVSLYWYRQALGQGPEFLTYFNYEAQQDKSGLPNDRFSAERPEGSISTLTIQRTEQRDSAMYRCASSLGHIGETQYFGPGTRLLVL.

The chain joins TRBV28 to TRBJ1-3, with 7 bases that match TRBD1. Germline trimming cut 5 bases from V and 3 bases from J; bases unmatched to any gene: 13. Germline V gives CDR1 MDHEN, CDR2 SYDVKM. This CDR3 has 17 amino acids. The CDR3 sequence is CASSTPRNRGLGNTIYF. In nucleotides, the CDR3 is TGTGCCAGCAGTACCCCGAGGAATAGGGGGCTTGGAAACACCATATATTTT.

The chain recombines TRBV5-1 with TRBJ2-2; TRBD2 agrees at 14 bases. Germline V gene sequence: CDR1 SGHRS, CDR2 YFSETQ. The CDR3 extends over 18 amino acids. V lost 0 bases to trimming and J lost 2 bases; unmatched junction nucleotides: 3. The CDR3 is CASSLGLAGGFNTGELFF. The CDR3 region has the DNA TGCGCCAGCAGCTTGGGACTAGCGGGAGGGTTCAACACCGGGGAGCTGTTTTTT.

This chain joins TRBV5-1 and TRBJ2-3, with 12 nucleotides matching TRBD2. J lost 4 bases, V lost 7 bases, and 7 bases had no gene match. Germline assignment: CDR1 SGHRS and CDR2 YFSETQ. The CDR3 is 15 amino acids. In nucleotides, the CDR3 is TGCGCCAGCGGGACCGGGACTAGCGGGTCAGATACGCAGTATTTT. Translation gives CASGTGTSGSDTQYF.

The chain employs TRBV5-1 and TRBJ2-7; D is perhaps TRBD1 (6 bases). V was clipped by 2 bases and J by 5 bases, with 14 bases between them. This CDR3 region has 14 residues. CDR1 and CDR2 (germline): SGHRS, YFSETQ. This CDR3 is CASSFSGQRHEQYF. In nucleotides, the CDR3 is TGCGCCAGCAGCTTTTCAGGACAGCGACACGAGCAGTACTTC. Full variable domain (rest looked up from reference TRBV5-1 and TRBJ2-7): KAGVTQTPRYLIKTRGQQVTLSCSPISGHRSVSWYQQTPGQGLQFLFEYFSETQRNKGNFPGRFSGRQFSNSRSEMNVSTLELGDSALYLCASSFSGQRHEQYFGPGTRLTVT.